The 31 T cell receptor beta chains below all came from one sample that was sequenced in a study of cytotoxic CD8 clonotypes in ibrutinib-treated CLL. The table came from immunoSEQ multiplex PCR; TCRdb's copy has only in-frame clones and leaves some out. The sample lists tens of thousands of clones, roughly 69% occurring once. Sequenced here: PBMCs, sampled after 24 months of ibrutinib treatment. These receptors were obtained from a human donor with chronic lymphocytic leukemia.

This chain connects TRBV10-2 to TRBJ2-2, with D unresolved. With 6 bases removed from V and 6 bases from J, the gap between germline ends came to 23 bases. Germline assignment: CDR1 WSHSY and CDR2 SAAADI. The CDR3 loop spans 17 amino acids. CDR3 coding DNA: TGCGCCAGCAGGGCTTTGGGGTTGAGAATCGAATCCGGGGAGCTGTTTTTT. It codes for CASRALGLRIESGELFF.

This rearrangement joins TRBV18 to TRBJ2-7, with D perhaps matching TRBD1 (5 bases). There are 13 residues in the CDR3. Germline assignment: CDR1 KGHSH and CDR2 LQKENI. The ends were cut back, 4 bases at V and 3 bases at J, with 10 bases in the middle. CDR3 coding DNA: TGTGCCAGCTCACGACGACAGAGCTACGAGCAGTACTTC. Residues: CASSRRQSYEQYF.

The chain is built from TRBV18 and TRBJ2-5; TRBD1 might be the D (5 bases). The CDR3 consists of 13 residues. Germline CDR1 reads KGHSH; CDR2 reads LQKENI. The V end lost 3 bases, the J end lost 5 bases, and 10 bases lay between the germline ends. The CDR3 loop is CASSPVGQETQYF. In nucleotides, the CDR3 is TGTGCCAGCTCACCGGTGGGGCAGGAGACCCAGTACTTC.

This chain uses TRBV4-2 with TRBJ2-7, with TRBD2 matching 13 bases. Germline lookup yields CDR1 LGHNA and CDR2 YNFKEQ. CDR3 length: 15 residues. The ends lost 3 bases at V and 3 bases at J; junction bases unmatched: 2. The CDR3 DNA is TGTGCCAGCAGCCAGGGACTAGCGGGGTACTACGAGCAGTACTTC. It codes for CASSQGLAGYYEQYF.

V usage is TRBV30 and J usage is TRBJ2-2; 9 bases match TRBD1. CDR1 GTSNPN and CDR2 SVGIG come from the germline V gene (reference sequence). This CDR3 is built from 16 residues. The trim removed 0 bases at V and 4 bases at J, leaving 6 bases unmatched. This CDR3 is CAWSVRTGVGTGELFF. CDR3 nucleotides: TGTGCCTGGAGTGTACGGACAGGGGTGGGCACCGGGGAGCTGTTTTTT. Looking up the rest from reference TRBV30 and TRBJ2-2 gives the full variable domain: SQTIHQWPATLVQPVGSPLSLECTVEGTSNPNLYWYRQAAGRGLQLLFYSVGIGQISSEVPQNLSASRPQDRQFILSSKKLLLSDSGFYLCAWSVRTGVGTGELFFGEGSRLTVL.

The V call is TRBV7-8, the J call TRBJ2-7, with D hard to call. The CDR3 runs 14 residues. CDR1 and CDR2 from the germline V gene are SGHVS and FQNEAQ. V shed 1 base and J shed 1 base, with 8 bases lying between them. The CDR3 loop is CASSLVSGSYEQYF. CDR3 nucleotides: TGTGCCAGCAGCTTAGTATCAGGATCCTACGAGCAGTACTTC.

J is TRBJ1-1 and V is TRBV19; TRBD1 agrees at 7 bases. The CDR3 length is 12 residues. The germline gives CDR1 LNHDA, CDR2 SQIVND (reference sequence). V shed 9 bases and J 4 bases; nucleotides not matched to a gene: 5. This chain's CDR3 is CASGTVLTEAFF. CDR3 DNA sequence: TGTGCCAGCGGGACAGTTCTCACTGAAGCTTTCTTT.

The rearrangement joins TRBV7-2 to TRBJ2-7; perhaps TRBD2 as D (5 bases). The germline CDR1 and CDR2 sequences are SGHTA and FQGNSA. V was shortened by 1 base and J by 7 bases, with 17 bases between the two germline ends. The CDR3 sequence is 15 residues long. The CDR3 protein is CASSLVVTMMGEQYF. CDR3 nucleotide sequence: TGTGCCAGCAGCTTAGTTGTGACTATGATGGGGGAGCAGTACTTC.

Here the CDR3 reads CAGGHNPTYEQYF. Here the CDR3 DNA reads TGTGCCGGAGGTCACAATCCCACCTACGAGCAGTACTTC. The chain uses TRBV2 and TRBJ2-7; possibly TRBD2 for D (5 bases). Trimming removed 11 bases at V and 2 bases at J, with 16 bases between. CDR1 and CDR2 from the germline V gene are SNHLY and FYNNEI. This CDR3 contains 13 residues.

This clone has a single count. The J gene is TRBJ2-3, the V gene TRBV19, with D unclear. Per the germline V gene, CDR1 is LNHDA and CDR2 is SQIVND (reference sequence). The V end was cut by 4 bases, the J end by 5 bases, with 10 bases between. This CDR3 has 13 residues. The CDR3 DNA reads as TGTGCCAGTAGTAACGACAACTTAGATACGCAGTATTTT. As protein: CASSNDNLDTQYF.

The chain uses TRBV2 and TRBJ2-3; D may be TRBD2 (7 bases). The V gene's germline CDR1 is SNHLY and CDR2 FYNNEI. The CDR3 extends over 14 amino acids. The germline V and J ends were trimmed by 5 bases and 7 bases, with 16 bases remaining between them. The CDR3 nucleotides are TGTGCCAGCAGTCCCGGCGGGGGCACCTATACGCAGTATTTT. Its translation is CASSPGGGTYTQYF. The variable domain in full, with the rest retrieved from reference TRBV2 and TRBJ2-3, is EPEVTQTPSHQVTQMGQEVILRCVPISNHLYFYWYRQILGQKVEFLVSFYNNEISEKSEIFDDQFSVERPDGSNFTLKIRSTKLEDSAMYFCASSPGGGTYTQYFGPGTRLTVL.

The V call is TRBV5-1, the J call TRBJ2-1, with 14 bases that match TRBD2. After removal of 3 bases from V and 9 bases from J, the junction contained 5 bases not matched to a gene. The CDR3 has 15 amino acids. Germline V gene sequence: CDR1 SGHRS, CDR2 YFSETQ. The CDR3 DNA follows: TGCGCCAGCAGCTCCGGACTAGCGGGGGGTGGTGAGCAGTTCTTC. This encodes CASSSGLAGGGEQFF.

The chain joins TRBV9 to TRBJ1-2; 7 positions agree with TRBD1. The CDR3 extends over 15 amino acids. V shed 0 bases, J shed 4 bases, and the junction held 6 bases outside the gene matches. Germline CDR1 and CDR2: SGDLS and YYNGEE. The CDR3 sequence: CASSVGQGFSYGYTF. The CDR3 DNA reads TGTGCCAGCAGCGTAGGACAGGGTTTCTCCTATGGCTACACCTTC.

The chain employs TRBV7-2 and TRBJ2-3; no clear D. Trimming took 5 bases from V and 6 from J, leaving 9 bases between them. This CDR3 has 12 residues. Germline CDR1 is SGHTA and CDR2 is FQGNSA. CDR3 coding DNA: TGTGCCAGCAGCCGCTATGTTGATACGCAGTATTTT. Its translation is CASSRYVDTQYF.

The CDR3 bases are TGTGCCAGCAGTGAAAACAACCCTTCCATCACAGATACGCAGTATTTT. Protein product: CASSENNPSITDTQYF. The gene calls are TRBV6-1 and TRBJ2-3; D uncertain. Germline-derived CDR1 and CDR2 are MNHNS and SASEGT. V was pared by 2 bases and J by 2 bases, with 14 bases between. The CDR3 is 16 residues long.

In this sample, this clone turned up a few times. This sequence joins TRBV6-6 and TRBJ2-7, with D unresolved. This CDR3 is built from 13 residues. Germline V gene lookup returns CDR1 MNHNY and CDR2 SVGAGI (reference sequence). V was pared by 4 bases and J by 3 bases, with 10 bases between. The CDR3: CASSFAAGYEQYF. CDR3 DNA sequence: TGTGCCAGCAGTTTCGCGGCCGGCTACGAGCAGTACTTC.

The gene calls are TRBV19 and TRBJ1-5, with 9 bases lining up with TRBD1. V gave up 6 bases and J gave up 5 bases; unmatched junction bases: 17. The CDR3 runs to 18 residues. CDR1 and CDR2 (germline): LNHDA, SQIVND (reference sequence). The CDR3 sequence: CASSIGLGGTGTDQPQHF. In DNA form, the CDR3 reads TGTGCCAGTAGCATTGGATTGGGGGGGACAGGGACGGATCAGCCCCAGCATTTT.

CDR3: CASSQGRQGIYEQYF. CDR3 nucleotides: TGCGCCAGCAGCCAAGGGCGACAGGGCATCTACGAGCAGTACTTC. The chain recombines TRBV4-3 with TRBJ2-7, with 7 bases matching TRBD1. Per germline, CDR1 LGHNA and CDR2 YSLEER. V was pared by 1 base and J by 3 bases, with 6 bases of the junction left unmatched. This CDR3 is built from 15 residues.

CDR3 in amino acids: CASSPISVYSNQPQHF. The CDR3 coding sequence is TGTGCCAGCTCACCAATCTCAGTCTATAGCAATCAGCCCCAGCATTTT. V gene TRBV18 combines with J gene TRBJ1-5; D uncertain. Trimming removed 2 bases at V and 0 bases at J, with 11 bases between. The CDR3 length is 16 residues. The V gene's germline CDR1 is KGHSH and CDR2 LQKENI.

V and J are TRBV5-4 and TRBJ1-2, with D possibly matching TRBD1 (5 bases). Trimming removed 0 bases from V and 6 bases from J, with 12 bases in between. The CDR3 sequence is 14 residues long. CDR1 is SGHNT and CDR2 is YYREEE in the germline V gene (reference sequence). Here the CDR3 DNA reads TGTGCCAGCAGCTTGGTGGCAGGGTTTAATGGCTACACCTTC. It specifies CASSLVAGFNGYTF.

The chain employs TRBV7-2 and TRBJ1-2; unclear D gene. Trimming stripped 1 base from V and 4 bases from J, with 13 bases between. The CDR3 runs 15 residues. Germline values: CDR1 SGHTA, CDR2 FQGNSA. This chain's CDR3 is CASSLDGAVLYGYTF. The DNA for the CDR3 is TGTGCCAGCAGCTTAGATGGCGCAGTCCTCTATGGCTACACCTTC.

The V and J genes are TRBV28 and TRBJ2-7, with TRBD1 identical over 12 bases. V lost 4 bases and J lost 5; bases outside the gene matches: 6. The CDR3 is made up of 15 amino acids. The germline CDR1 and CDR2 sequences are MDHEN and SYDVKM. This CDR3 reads CASSSPGQGAHEQYF. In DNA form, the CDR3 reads TGTGCCAGCAGTTCCCCGGGACAGGGGGCCCACGAGCAGTACTTC. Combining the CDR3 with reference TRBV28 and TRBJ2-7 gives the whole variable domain DVKVTQSSRYLVKRTGEKVFLECVQDMDHENMFWYRQDPGLGLRLIYFSYDVKMKEKGDIPEGYSVSREKKERFSLILESASTNQTSMYLCASSSPGQGAHEQYFGPGTRLTVT.

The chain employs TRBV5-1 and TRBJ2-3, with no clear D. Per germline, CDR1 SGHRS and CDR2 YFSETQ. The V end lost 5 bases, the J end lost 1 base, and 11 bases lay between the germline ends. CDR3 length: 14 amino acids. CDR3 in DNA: TGCGCCAGCAGTCAGGTTGTCGGCACAGATACGCAGTATTTT. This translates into CASSQVVGTDTQYF.

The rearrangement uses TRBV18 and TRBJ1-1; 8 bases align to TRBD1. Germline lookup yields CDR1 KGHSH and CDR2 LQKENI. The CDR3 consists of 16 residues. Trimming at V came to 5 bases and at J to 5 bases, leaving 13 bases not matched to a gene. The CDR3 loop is CASSTSGGGVGTEAFF. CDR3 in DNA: TGTGCCAGCTCAACCTCAGGGGGCGGAGTAGGGACTGAAGCTTTCTTT.

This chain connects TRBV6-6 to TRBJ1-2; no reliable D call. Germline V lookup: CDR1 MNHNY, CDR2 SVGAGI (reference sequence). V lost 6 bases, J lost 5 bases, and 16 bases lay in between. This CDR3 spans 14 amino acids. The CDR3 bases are TGTGCCAGCAGGGACGGGAACAGCAATTATGGCTACACCTTC. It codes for CASRDGNSNYGYTF.

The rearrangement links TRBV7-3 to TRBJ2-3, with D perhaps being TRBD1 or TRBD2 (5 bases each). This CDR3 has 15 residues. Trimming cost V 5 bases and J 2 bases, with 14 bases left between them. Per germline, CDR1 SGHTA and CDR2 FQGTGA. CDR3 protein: CASSERGAVTDTQYF. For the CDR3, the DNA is TGTGCCAGCAGCGAGCGAGGGGCAGTCACAGATACGCAGTATTTT. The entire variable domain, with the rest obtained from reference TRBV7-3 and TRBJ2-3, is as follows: GAGVSQTPSNKVTEKGKYVELRCDPISGHTALYWYRQSLGQGPEFLIYFQGTGAADDSGLPNDRFFAVRPEGSVSTLKIQRTERGDSAVYLCASSERGAVTDTQYFGPGTRLTVL.

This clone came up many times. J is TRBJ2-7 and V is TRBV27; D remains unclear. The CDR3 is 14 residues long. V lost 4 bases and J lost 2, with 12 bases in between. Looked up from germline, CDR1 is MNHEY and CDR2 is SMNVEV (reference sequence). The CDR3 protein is CASSYLDRTYEQYF. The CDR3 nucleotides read TGTGCCAGCAGTTATCTGGACCGAACCTACGAGCAGTACTTC.

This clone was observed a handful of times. Written as DNA, the CDR3 is TGTGCCAGTAGTTCCTTCTCCGGGACAGGAGACTACGAGCAGTACTTC. It translates to CASSSFSGTGDYEQYF. The chain is built from TRBV19 and TRBJ2-7; 8 bases agree with TRBD1. Losses at the gene ends were 5 bases for V and 3 bases for J; bases not matched to a gene: 12. The V gene's germline CDR1 is LNHDA and CDR2 SQIVND (reference sequence). The CDR3 loop spans 16 amino acids.

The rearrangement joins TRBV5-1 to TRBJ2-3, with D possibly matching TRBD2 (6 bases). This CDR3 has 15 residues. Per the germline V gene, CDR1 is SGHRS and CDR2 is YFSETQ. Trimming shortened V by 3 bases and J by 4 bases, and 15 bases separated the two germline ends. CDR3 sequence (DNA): TGCGCCAGCAGCTGGGCCGGGAGCCGGGCAGATACGCAGTATTTT. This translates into CASSWAGSRADTQYF. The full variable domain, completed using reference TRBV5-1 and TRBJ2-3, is KAGVTQTPRYLIKTRGQQVTLSCSPISGHRSVSWYQQTPGQGLQFLFEYFSETQRNKGNFPGRFSGRQFSNSRSEMNVSTLELGDSALYLCASSWAGSRADTQYFGPGTRLTVL.

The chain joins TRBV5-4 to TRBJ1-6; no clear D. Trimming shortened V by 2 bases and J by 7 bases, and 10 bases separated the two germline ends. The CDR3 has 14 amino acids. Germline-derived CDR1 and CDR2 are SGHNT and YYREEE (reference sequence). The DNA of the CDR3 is TGTGCCAGCAGCTTAAAGGGATACAATTCACCCCTCCACTTT. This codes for CASSLKGYNSPLHF.

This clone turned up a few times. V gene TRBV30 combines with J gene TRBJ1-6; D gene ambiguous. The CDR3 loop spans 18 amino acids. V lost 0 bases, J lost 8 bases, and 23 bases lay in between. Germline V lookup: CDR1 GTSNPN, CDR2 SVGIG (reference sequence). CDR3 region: CAWSVGSRVGTFYSPLHF. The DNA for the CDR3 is TGTGCCTGGAGTGTAGGCAGCAGAGTGGGTACATTTTATTCACCCCTCCACTTT. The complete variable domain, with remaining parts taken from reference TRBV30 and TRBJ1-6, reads SQTIHQWPATLVQPVGSPLSLECTVEGTSNPNLYWYRQAAGRGLQLLFYSVGIGQISSEVPQNLSASRPQDRQFILSSKKLLLSDSGFYLCAWSVGSRVGTFYSPLHFGNGTRLTVT.